This T cell receptor beta chain was retrieved from a study of regulatory T cells in long-lasting Graves disease. Looking at the study overall: Over-5-year antithyroid drug use with positive TSH receptor antibodies defined persistent Graves' disease in the study. Study-wide points: Persistent disease preferred TRBV28, TRBJ1-2 and TRBJ2-5; new disease, TRBV20-1 and TRBJ2-1. Public clonotype sharing was higher in persistent than newly diagnosed patients.

Researchers made TCR beta libraries by using iRepertoire HTBI primers and running Arm-PCR on CDR3 regions. TCRdb called the multiplex PCR reads again in MiXCR, with one record for every CDR3 protein. The table records under 500,000 distinct CDR3 sequences, more than 20% of them present only once. The sample's time point: persistent/refractory GD, antithyroid drugs over 5 years with positive TRAb. After RNA was extracted from PBMCs, the TCR library was made from it. With 1 base removed from V and 0 bases from J, the gap between germline ends came to 4 bases. Germline CDR1 reads SGHAT; CDR2 reads FQNNGV. The CDR3 covers 15 residues. This clonotype was detected many times. Its antigen remains unknown.

The sequence was collected from a female donor with Graves disease. The sample consisted of peripheral blood mononuclear cells (PBMCs), taken when the disease was refractory, from a patient treated with antithyroid drugs. V gene TRBV11-2 combines with J gene TRBJ2-6; D not resolved. This CDR3 is CASSLGISGANVLTF. For the CDR3, the DNA is TGTGCCAGCAGCTTAGGCATCTCTGGGGCCAACGTCCTGACTTTC.